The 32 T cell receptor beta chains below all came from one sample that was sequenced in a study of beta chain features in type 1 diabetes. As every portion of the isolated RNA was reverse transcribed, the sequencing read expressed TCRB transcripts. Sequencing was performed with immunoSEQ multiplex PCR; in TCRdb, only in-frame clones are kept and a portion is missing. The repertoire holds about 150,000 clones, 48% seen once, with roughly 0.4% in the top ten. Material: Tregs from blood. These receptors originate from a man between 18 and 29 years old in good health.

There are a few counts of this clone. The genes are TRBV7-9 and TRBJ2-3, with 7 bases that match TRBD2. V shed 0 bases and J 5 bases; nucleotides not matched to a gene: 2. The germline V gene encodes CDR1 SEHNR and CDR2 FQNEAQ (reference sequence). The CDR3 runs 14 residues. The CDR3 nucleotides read TGTGCCAGCAGCTTAGCCGGGGGGAGAGATACGCAGTATTTT. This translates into CASSLAGGRDTQYF. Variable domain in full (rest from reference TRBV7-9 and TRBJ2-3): DTGVSQNPRHKITKRGQNVTFRCDPISEHNRLYWYRQTLGQGPEFLTYFQNEAQLEKSRLLSDRFSAERPKGSFSTLEIQRTEQGDSAMYLCASSLAGGRDTQYFGPGTRLTVL.

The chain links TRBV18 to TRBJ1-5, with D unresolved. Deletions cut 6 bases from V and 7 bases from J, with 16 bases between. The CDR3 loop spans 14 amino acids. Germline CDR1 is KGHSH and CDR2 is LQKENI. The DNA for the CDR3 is TGTGCCAGCTCCCCGGGAGGGTTAGGGCAGCCCCAGCATTTT. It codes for CASSPGGLGQPQHF.

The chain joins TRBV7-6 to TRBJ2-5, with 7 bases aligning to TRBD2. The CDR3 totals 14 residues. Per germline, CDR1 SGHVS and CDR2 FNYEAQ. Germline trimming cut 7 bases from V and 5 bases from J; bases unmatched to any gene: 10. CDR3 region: CASTSSNGGETQYF. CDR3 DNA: TGTGCCAGCACCTCTTCCAACGGGGGGGAGACCCAGTACTTC.

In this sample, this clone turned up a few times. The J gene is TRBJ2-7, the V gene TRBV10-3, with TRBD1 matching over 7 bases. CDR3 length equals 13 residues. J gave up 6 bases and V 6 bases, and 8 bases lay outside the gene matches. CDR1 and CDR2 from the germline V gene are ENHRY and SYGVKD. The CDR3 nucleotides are TGTGCCATCAGCAGCCCCACAGGGGTCGAGCAGTACTTC. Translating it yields CAISSPTGVEQYF.

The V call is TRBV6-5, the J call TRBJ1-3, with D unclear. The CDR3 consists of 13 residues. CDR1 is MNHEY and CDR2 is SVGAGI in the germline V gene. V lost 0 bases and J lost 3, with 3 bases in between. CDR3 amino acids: CASSYSNGNTIYF. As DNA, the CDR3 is TGTGCCAGCAGTTACTCCAATGGAAACACCATATATTTT.

The CDR3 DNA is TGTGCCAGCAGCTTTAGCTCGTCAGGGAGGCATGAAAAACTGTTTTTT. This gives the protein CASSFSSSGRHEKLFF. The genes are TRBV7-2 and TRBJ1-4, with D possibly matching TRBD1 (5 bases). V was trimmed by 3 bases and J by 6 bases, leaving 17 bases between them. The CDR3 sequence is 16 residues long. Germline CDR1 SGHTA, CDR2 FQGNSA.

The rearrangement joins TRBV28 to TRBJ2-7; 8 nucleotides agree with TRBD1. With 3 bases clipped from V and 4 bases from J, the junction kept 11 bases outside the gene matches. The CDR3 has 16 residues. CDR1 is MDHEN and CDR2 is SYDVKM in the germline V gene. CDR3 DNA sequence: TGTGCCAGCAGTTTGGCCACAGGGGGTATCGTGTACGAGCAGTACTTC. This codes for CASSLATGGIVYEQYF. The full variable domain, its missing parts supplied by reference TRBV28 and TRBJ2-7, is DVKVTQSSRYLVKRTGEKVFLECVQDMDHENMFWYRQDPGLGLRLIYFSYDVKMKEKGDIPEGYSVSREKKERFSLILESASTNQTSMYLCASSLATGGIVYEQYFGPGTRLTVT.

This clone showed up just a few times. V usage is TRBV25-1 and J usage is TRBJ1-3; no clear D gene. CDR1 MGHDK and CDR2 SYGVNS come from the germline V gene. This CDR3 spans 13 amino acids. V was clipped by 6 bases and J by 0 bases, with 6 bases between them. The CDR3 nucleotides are TGTGCCAGCAGCATCAGCTCTGGAAACACCATATATTTT. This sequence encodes CASSISSGNTIYF. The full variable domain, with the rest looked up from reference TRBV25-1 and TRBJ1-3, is EADIYQTPRYLVIGTGKKITLECSQTMGHDKMYWYQQDPGMELHLIHYSYGVNSTEKGDLSSESTVSRIRTEHFPLTLESARPSHTSQYLCASSISSGNTIYFGEGSWLTVV.

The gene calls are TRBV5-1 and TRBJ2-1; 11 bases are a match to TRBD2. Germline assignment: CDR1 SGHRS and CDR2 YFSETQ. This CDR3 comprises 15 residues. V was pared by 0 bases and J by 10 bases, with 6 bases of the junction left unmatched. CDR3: CASSLVSGRAREQFF. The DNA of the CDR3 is TGCGCCAGCAGCTTGGTTAGCGGGAGGGCCAGGGAGCAGTTCTTC.

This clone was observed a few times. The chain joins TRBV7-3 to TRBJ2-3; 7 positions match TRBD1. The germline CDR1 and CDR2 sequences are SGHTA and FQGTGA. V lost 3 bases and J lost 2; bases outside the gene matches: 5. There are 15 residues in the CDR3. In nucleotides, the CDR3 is TGTGCCAGCAGCTTTCAAGGGGGCTACACAGATACGCAGTATTTT. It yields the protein CASSFQGGYTDTQYF.

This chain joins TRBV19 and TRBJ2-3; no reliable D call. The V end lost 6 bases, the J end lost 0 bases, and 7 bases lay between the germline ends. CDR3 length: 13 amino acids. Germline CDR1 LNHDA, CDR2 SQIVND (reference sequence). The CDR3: CASSGSSTDTQYF. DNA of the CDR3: TGTGCCAGTAGCGGGTCTAGCACAGATACGCAGTATTTT.

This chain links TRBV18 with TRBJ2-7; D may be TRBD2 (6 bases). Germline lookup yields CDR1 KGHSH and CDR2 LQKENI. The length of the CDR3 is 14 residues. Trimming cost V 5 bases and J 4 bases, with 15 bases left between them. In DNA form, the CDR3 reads TGTGCCAGCTCAGAGGGACTTACGCCTTACGAGCAGTACTTC. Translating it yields CASSEGLTPYEQYF.

This CDR3 reads CSASRNQPQHF. DNA of the CDR3: TGCAGTGCTAGTCGGAATCAGCCCCAGCATTTT. The chain employs TRBV20-1 and TRBJ1-5; D call uncertain. The CDR3 is made up of 11 amino acids. V was pared by 3 bases and J by 4 bases, with 4 bases between. Germline V gene sequence: CDR1 DFQATT, CDR2 SNEGSKA (reference sequence).

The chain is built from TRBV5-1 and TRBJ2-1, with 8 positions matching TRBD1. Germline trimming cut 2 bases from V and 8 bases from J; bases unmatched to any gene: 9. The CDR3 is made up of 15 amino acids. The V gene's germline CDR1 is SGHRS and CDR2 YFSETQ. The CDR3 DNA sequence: TGCGCCAGCAGCTTCCGACAGGGGCCTTGGGATGAGCAGTTCTTC. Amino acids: CASSFRQGPWDEQFF.

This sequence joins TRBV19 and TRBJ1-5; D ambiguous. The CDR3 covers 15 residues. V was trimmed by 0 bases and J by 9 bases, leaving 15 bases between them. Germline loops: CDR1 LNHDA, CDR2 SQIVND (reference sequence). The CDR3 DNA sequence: TGTGCCAGTAGTATAGATCTGGCCCTTCAATGGCCCCAGCATTTT. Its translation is CASSIDLALQWPQHF.

The CDR3 DNA follows: TGCGCCAGCAGTGCGGTTATGAACACTGAAGCTTTCTTT. Residues: CASSAVMNTEAFF. The chain carries TRBV5-1 and TRBJ1-1; D not certain. The germline V gene has CDR1 SGHRS and CDR2 YFSETQ. CDR3 length equals 13 residues. V was shortened by 5 bases and J by 0 bases, with 8 bases between the two germline ends. Full variable domain (remainder filled in from reference TRBV5-1 and TRBJ1-1): KAGVTQTPRYLIKTRGQQVTLSCSPISGHRSVSWYQQTPGQGLQFLFEYFSETQRNKGNFPGRFSGRQFSNSRSEMNVSTLELGDSALYLCASSAVMNTEAFFGQGTRLTVV.

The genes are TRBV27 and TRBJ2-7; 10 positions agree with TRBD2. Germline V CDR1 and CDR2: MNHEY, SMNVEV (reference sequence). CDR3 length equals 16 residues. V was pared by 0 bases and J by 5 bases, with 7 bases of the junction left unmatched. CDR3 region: CASSLSVLAGAHEQYF. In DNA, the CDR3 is TGTGCCAGCAGTTTATCGGTTCTAGCGGGAGCCCACGAGCAGTACTTC.

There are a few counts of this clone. The DNA for the CDR3 is TGTGCCAGCTCACCAAAACCCAGCGGCGCCACAGATACGCAGTATTTT. Amino acids: CASSPKPSGATDTQYF. The chain joins TRBV18 to TRBJ2-3; a weak D match, TRBD2 (5 bases). Trimming pared 2 bases from V and 2 bases from J, leaving 14 bases between. This CDR3 comprises 16 residues. The germline V gene encodes CDR1 KGHSH and CDR2 LQKENI.

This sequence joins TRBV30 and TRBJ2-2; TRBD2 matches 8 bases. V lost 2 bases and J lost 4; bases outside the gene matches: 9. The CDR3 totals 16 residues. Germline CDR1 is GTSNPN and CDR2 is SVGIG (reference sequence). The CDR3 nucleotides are TGTGCCTGGAGTAACGCGGGGGGCTTCGGCACCGGGGAGCTGTTTTTT. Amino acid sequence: CAWSNAGGFGTGELFF.

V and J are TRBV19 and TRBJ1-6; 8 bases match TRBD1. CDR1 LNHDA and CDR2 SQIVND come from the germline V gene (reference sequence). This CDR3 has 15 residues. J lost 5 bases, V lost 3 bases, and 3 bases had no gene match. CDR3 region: CASSIPQGDNSPLHF. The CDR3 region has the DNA TGTGCCAGTAGTATCCCACAGGGGGATAATTCACCCCTCCACTTT.

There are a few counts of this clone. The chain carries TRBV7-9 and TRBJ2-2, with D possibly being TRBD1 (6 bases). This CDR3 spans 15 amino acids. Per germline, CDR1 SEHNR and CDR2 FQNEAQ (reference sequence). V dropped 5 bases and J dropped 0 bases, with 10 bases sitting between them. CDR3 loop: CASSKGQPNTGELFF. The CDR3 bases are TGTGCCAGCAGCAAGGGACAACCGAACACCGGGGAGCTGTTTTTT.

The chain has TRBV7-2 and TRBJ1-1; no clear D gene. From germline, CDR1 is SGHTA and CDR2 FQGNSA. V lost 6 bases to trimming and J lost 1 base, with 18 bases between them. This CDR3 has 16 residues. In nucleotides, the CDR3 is TGTGCCAGCAGACACTTTGGCCGAGGAGCGAACACTGAAGCTTTCTTT. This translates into CASRHFGRGANTEAFF.

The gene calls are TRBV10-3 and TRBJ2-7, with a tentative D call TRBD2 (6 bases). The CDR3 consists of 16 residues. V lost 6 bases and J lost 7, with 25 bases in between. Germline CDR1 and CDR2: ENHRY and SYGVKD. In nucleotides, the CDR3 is TGTGCCATCAGCAACTCGGGAGTCCGCTTTGGGGGGGAGCAGTACTTC. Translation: CAISNSGVRFGGEQYF.

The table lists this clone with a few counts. The DNA for the CDR3 is TGTGCCAGCAGTTTAATCTCGGGCAGGGGCTCAACTAATGAAAAACTGTTTTTT. It yields the protein CASSLISGRGSTNEKLFF. The J gene is TRBJ1-4, the V gene TRBV28; perhaps TRBD1 as D (6 bases). The CDR3 has 18 amino acids. V was clipped by 2 bases and J by 0 bases, with 16 bases between them. Germline values: CDR1 MDHEN, CDR2 SYDVKM.

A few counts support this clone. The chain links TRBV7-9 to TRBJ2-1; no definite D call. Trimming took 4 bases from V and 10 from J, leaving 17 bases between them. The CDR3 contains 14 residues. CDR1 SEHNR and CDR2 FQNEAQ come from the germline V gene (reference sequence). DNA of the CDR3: TGTGCCAGCAGCTCCTTAGCCGCCCTCGGGGAGCAGTTCTTC. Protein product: CASSSLAALGEQFF.

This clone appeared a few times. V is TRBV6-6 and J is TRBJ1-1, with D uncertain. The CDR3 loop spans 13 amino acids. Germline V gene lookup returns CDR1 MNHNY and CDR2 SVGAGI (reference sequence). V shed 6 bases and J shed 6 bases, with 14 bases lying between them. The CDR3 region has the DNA TGTGCCAGCAGCCGGGCCGAGGGCCCTGAAGCTTTCTTT. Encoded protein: CASSRAEGPEAFF.

CDR3 sequence reads: CASSHGTGMIDEQFF. CDR3 bases: TGTGCCAGCAGCCACGGGACAGGGATGATCGATGAGCAGTTCTTC. The V and J genes are TRBV7-3 and TRBJ2-1; 9 nucleotides align to TRBD1. V gave up 5 bases and J gave up 8 bases; unmatched junction bases: 10. Germline V gives CDR1 SGHTA, CDR2 FQGTGA. The CDR3 sequence is 15 residues long.

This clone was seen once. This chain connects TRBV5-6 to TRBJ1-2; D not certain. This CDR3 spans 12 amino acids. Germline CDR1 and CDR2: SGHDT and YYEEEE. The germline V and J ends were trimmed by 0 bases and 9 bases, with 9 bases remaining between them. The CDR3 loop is CASSLERSSYTF. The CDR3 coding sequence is TGTGCCAGCAGCTTGGAGAGGTCGAGCTACACCTTC.

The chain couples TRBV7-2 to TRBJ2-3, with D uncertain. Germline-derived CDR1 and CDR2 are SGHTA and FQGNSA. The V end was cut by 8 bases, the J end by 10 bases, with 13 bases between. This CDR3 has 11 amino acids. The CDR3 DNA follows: TGTGCCAGCCGGTCCGGTCTTGCGCAGTATTTT. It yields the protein CASRSGLAQYF.

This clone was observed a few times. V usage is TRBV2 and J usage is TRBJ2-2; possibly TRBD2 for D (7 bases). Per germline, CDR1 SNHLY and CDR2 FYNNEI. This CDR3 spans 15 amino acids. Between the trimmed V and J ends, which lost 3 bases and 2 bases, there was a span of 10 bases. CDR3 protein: CASSERGLNTGELFF. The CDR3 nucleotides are TGTGCCAGCAGTGAGCGGGGGCTCAACACCGGGGAGCTGTTTTTT.

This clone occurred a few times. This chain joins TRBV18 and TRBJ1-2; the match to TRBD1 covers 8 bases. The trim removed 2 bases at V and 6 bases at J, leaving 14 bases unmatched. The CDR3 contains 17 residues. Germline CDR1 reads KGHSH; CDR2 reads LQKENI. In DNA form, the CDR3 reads TGTGCCAGCTCACCATTATCCGGGACAGGACCGGTTGATGGCTACACCTTC. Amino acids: CASSPLSGTGPVDGYTF.

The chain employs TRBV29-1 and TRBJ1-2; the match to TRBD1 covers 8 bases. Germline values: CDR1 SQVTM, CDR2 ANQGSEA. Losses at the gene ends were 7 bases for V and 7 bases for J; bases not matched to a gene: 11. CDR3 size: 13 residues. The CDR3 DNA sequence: TGCAGCGGGGGGCAGGGGGCGACCGGTGGCTACACCTTC. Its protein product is CSGGQGATGGYTF.